This TCR beta chain was profiled in a study of control samples from healthy donors and cancer patients. CDR3 size: 16 residues. V shed 0 bases and J shed 0 bases, with 9 bases lying between them. The germline CDR1 and CDR2 sequences are LGHNA and YSLEER. Sequenced by immunoSEQ multiplex PCR; TCRdb stores in-frame clones only, minus some. The sample contains roughly 100,000 clones, more than 85% of which appear only once. This sequence joins TRBV4-3 and TRBJ2-1; D is unresolved. The receptor was isolated from a man aged 25 to 40 in good health. The sequencing sample was made of blood. The CDR3 reads CASSQEVESSYNEQFF. The CDR3 DNA reads TGCGCCAGCAGCCAAGAAGTGGAGAGCTCCTACAATGAGCAGTTCTTC.